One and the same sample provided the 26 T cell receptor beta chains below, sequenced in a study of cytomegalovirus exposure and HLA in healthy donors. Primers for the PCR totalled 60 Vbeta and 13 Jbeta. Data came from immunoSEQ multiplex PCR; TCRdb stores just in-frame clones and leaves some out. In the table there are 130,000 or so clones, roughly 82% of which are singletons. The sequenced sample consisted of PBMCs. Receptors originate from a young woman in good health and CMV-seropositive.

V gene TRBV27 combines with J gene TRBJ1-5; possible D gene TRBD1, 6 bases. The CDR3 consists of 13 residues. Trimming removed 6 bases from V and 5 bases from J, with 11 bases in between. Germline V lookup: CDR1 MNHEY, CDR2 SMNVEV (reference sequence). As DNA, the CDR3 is TGTGCCAGCAGCCCCTACAGGGATCAGCCCCAGCATTTT. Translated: CASSPYRDQPQHF.

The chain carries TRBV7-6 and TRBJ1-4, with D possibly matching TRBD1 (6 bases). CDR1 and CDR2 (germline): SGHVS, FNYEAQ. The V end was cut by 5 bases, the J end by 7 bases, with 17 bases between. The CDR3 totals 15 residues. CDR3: CASSTFQGGGEKLFF. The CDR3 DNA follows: TGTGCCAGCAGCACGTTTCAGGGAGGGGGTGAAAAACTGTTTTTT. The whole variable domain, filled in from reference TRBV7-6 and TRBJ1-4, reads GAGVSQSPRYKVTKRGQDVALRCDPISGHVSLYWYRQALGQGPEFLTYFNYEAQQDKSGLPNDRFSAERPEGSISTLTIQRTEQRDSAMYRCASSTFQGGGEKLFFGSGTQLSVL.

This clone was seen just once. The CDR3 DNA reads TGCGCCAGCAGCCTACAGGGGGCAGGAAACACCATATATTTT. Amino acid sequence: CASSLQGAGNTIYF. This chain connects TRBV5-1 to TRBJ1-3; 9 positions agree with TRBD1. The length of the CDR3 is 14 residues. V gave up 4 bases and J gave up 4 bases; unmatched junction bases: 3. Germline V gene data show CDR1 as SGHRS and CDR2 as YFSETQ.

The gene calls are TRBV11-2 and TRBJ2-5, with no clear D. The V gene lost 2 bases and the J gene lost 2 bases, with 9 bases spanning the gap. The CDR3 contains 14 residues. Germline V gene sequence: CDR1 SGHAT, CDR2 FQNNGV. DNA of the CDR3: TGTGCCAGCAGCTTAAACAGCCAGCAAGAGACCCAGTACTTC. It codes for CASSLNSQQETQYF.

CDR3 amino acids: CASSLEVIPNNVLTF. In nucleotides, the CDR3 is TGTGCCAGCAGCTTAGAAGTTATTCCTAACAACGTCCTGACTTTC. The gene calls are TRBV7-6 and TRBJ2-6, with no clear D. CDR1 is SGHVS, CDR2 FNYEAQ, per germline. Trimming shortened V by 1 base and J by 9 bases, and 13 bases separated the two germline ends. CDR3 length: 15 amino acids.

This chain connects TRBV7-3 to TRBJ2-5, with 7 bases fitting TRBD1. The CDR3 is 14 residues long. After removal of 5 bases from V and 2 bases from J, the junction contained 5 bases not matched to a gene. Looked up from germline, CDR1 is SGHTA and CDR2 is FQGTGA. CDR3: CASSPTGTQETQYF. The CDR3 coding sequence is TGTGCCAGCAGCCCGACAGGGACACAAGAGACCCAGTACTTC.

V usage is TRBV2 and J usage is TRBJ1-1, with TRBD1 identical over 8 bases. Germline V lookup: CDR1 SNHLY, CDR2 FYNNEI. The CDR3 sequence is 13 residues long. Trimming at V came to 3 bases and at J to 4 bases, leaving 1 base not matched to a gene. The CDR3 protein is CASSDQGATEAFF. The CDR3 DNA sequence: TGTGCCAGCAGTGACCAGGGGGCCACTGAAGCTTTCTTT.

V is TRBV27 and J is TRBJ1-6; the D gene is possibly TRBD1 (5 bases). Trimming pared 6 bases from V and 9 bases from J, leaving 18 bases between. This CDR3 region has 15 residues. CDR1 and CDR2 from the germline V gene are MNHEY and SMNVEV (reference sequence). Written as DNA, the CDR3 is TGTGCCAGCAGCCCCGTAACGGGGGGGGGTTCACCCCTCCACTTT. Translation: CASSPVTGGGSPLHF.

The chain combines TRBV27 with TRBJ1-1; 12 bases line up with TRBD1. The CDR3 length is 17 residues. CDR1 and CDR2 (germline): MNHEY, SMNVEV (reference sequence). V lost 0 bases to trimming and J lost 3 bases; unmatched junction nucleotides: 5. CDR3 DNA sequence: TGTGCCAGCAGTTTATCGGGACAGGGGGCAGAGGACACTGAAGCTTTCTTT. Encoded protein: CASSLSGQGAEDTEAFF.

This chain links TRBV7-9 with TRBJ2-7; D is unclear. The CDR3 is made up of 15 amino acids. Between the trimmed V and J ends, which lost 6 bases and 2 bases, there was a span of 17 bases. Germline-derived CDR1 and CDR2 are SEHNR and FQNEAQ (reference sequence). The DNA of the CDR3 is TGTGCCAGCAGGGGTAATCCCGACTCCACCTACGAGCAGTACTTC. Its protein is CASRGNPDSTYEQYF.

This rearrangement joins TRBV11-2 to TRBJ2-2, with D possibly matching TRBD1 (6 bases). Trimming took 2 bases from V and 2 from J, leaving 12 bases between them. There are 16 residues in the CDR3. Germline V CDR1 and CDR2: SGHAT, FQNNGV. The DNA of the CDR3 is TGTGCCAGCAGCTTAACAGGGAAGATTAACACCGGGGAGCTGTTTTTT. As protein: CASSLTGKINTGELFF.

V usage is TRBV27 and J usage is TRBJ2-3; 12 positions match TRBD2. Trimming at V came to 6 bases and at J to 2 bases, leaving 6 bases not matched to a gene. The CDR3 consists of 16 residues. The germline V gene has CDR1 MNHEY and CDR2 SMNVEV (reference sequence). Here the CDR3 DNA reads TGTGCCAGCAGCTCACTAGCGGGGGGCTTCACAGATACGCAGTATTTT. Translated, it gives CASSSLAGGFTDTQYF.

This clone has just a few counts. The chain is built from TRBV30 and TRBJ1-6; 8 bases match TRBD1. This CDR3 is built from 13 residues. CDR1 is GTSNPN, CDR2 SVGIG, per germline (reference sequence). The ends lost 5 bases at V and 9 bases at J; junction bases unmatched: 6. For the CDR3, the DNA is TGTGCCTGGGCTCAGGGGGCGGGTTCACCCCTCCACTTT. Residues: CAWAQGAGSPLHF.

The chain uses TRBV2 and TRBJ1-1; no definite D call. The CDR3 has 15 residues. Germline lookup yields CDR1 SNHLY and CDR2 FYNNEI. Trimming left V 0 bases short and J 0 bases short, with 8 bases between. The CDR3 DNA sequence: TGTGCCAGCAGTGAAGCGCGGGTTATGAACACTGAAGCTTTCTTT. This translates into CASSEARVMNTEAFF.

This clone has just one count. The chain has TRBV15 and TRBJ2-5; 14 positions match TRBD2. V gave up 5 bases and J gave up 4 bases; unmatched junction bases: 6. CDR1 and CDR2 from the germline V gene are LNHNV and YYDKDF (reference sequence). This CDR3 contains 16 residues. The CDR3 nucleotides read TGTGCCACCAGCGGACTAGCGGGGGGCCCGGGAGAGACCCAGTACTTC. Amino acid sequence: CATSGLAGGPGETQYF. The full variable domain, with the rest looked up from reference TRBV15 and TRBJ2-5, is DAMVIQNPRYQVTQFGKPVTLSCSQTLNHNVMYWYQQKSSQAPKLLFHYYDKDFNNEADTPDNFQSRRPNTSFCFLDIRSPGLGDTAMYLCATSGLAGGPGETQYFGPGTRLLVL.

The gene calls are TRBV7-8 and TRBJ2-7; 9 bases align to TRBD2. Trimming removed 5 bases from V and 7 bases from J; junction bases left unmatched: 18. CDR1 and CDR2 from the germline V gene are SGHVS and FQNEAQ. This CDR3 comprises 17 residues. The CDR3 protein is CASSQGIFAGGQGEQYF. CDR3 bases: TGTGCCAGCAGCCAGGGGATTTTTGCGGGGGGGCAGGGTGAGCAGTACTTC.

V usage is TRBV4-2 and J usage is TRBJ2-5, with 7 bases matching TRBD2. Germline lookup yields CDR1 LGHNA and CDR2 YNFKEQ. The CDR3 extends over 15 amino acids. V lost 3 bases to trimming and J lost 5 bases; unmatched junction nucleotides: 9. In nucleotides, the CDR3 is TGTGCCAGCAGCCAGGCGGGATCCGGGGGGGAGACCCAGTACTTC. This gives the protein CASSQAGSGGETQYF.

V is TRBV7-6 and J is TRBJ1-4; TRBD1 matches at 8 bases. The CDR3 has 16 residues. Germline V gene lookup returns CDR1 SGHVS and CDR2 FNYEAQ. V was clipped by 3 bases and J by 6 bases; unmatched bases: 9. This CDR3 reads CASSFRTGSVDEKLFF. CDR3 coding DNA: TGTGCCAGCAGCTTTCGGACAGGGAGCGTCGATGAAAAACTGTTTTTT. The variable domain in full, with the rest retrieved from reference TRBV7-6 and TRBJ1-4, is GAGVSQSPRYKVTKRGQDVALRCDPISGHVSLYWYRQALGQGPEFLTYFNYEAQQDKSGLPNDRFSAERPEGSISTLTIQRTEQRDSAMYRCASSFRTGSVDEKLFFGSGTQLSVL.

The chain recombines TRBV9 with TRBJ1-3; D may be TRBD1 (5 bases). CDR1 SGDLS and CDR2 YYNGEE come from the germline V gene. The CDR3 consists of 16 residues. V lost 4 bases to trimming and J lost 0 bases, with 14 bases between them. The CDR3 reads CASSPHSGFSGNTIYF. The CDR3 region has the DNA TGTGCCAGCAGCCCTCATTCAGGGTTCTCTGGAAACACCATATATTTT.

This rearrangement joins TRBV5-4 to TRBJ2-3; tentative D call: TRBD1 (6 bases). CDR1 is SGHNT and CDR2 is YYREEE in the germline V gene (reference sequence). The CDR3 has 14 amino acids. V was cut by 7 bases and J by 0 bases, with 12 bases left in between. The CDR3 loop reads CASSRDTSTDTQYF. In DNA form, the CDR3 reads TGTGCCAGCTCACGGGACACCAGCACAGATACGCAGTATTTT.

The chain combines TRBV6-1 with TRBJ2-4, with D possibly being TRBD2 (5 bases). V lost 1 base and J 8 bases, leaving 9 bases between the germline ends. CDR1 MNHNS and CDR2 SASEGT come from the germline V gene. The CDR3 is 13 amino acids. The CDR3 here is CASSEGESHIQYF. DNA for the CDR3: TGTGCCAGCAGTGAAGGGGAGTCGCACATTCAGTACTTC.

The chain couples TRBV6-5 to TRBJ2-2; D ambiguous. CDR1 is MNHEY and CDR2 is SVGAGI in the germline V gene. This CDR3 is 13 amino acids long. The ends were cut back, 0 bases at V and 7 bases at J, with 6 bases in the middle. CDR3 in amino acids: CASSYSSVGELFF. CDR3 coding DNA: TGTGCCAGCAGTTACTCGTCGGTCGGGGAGCTGTTTTTT.

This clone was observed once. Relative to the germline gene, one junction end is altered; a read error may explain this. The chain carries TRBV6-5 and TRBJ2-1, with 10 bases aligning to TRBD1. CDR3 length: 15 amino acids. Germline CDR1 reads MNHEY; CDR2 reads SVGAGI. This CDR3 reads CASHRGDRGYNAQFF. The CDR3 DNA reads TGTGCCAGCCACAGGGGGGACAGGGGCTACAATGCGCAGTTCTTC.

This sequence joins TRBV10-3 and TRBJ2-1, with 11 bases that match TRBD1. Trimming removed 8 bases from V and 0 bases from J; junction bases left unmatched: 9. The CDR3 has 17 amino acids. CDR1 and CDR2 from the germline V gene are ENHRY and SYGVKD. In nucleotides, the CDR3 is TGTGCCATCGGCGGACAGGGGGCGCGAAGCTCCTACAATGAGCAGTTCTTC. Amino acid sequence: CAIGGQGARSSYNEQFF.

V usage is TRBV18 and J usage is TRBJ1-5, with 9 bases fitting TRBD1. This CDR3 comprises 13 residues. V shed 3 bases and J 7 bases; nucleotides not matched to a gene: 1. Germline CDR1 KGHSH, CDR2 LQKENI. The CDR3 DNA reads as TGTGCCAGCTCACCGACAGGGGGGCAGCCCCAGCATTTT. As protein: CASSPTGGQPQHF.

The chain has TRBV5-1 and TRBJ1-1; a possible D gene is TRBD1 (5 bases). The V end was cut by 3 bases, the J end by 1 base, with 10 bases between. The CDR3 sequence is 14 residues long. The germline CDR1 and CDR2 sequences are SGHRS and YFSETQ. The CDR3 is CASSSDSTNTEAFF. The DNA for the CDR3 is TGCGCCAGCAGCTCCGACAGTACGAACACTGAAGCTTTCTTT. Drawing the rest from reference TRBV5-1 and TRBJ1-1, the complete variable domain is KAGVTQTPRYLIKTRGQQVTLSCSPISGHRSVSWYQQTPGQGLQFLFEYFSETQRNKGNFPGRFSGRQFSNSRSEMNVSTLELGDSALYLCASSSDSTNTEAFFGQGTRLTVV.